The 32 T cell receptor beta chains listed next were all sequenced from one sample in a study of T cell responses to AZD1222 COVID-19 vaccine. TCRdb's table, derived via immunoSEQ multiplex PCR, lists solely in-frame clones and lacks some. The table records fewer than 100,000 clones, around 90% of them present only once. The sequenced sample was peripheral blood, obtained 28 days after the second AZD1222 dose. Receptor source: an adult who received the AZD1222 COVID-19 vaccine.

This chain connects TRBV7-2 to TRBJ1-6; possible D gene TRBD1, 5 bases. Germline values: CDR1 SGHTA, CDR2 FQGNSA. This CDR3 has 16 amino acids. Trimming took off 2 bases at V and 10 bases at J, with 18 bases between the two ends. The CDR3 spells CASSLMVAGPGSPLHF. The CDR3 coding sequence is TGTGCCAGCAGCTTAATGGTCGCAGGGCCGGGATCACCCCTCCACTTT.

The genes are TRBV10-2 and TRBJ1-5; D unclear. The CDR3 is made up of 14 amino acids. CDR1 is WSHSY and CDR2 is SAAADI in the germline V gene. The V gene lost 3 bases and the J gene lost 4 bases, with 10 bases spanning the gap. CDR3 region: CASSDRTLNQPQHF. CDR3 sequence (DNA): TGCGCCAGCAGTGACAGGACGCTTAATCAGCCCCAGCATTTT.

This clone has only a few counts. The chain carries TRBV3-1 (or the pseudogene TRBV3-2) and TRBJ2-5; weak D call: TRBD1 (6 bases). Trimming took 2 bases from V and 5 from J, leaving 12 bases between them. The length of the CDR3 is 14 residues. The germline gives CDR1 LGHDT, CDR2 YNNKEL (reference sequence). CDR3 in DNA: TGTGCCAGCAGCCAAAGGGGGTCTAAGGAGACCCAGTACTTC. It encodes CASSQRGSKETQYF.

This chain links TRBV10-3 with TRBJ2-2; TRBD1 matches at 9 bases. The V gene end was trimmed by 0 bases and the J gene end by 4 bases; junction bases not matched to a gene: 3. This CDR3 spans 16 amino acids. Looked up from germline, CDR1 is ENHRY and CDR2 is SYGVKD. In DNA form, the CDR3 reads TGTGCCATCAGTGAGTCGAGGACAGGGGTCACCGGGGAGCTGTTTTTT. The encoded protein is CAISESRTGVTGELFF.

This sequence joins TRBV19 and TRBJ2-2, with D tentatively TRBD2 (6 bases). Germline lookup yields CDR1 LNHDA and CDR2 SQIVND (reference sequence). The CDR3 contains 14 residues. Trimming cost V 6 bases and J 0 bases, with 8 bases left between them. The CDR3 nucleotides are TGTGCCAGTAGGACGGGGGCGAACACCGGGGAGCTGTTTTTT. It translates to CASRTGANTGELFF.

The rearrangement links TRBV3-1 (or the pseudogene TRBV3-2) to TRBJ2-7; D call uncertain. The CDR3 covers 14 residues. Looked up from germline, CDR1 is LGHDT and CDR2 is YNNKEL (reference sequence). The V gene lost 1 base and the J gene lost 7 bases, with 14 bases spanning the gap. Here the CDR3 reads CASSQGYRGGEQYF. The CDR3, as DNA: TGTGCCAGCAGCCAAGGGTACCGAGGTGGGGAGCAGTACTTC.

This clone was observed once. V gene TRBV19 combines with J gene TRBJ1-6; D unclear. CDR3 length: 14 residues. Per germline, CDR1 LNHDA and CDR2 SQIVND (reference sequence). The V end lost 3 bases, the J end lost 5 bases, and 8 bases lay between the germline ends. The DNA of the CDR3 is TGTGCCAGTAGTATCACTGGGGATAATTCACCCCTCCACTTT. Translated: CASSITGDNSPLHF.

This rearrangement joins TRBV7-2 to TRBJ2-7, with 7 positions matching TRBD1. J lost 4 bases, V lost 1 base, and 4 bases had no gene match. This CDR3 has 14 amino acids. Germline CDR1 and CDR2: SGHTA and FQGNSA. The CDR3 sequence is CASSLVQGVYEQYF. Written as DNA, the CDR3 is TGTGCCAGCAGCTTAGTCCAGGGGGTATACGAGCAGTACTTC.

V is TRBV27 and J is TRBJ1-2; D gene ambiguous. The V gene lost 8 bases and the J gene lost 7 bases, with 20 bases spanning the gap. CDR3 length equals 14 residues. Germline V gene lookup returns CDR1 MNHEY and CDR2 SMNVEV (reference sequence). CDR3 loop: CASLRREGEIGYTF. CDR3 bases: TGTGCCAGCCTTCGGCGAGAGGGTGAGATTGGCTACACCTTC.

This sequence joins TRBV7-8 and TRBJ1-1; 9 positions agree with TRBD1. Germline V gene sequence: CDR1 SGHVS, CDR2 FQNEAQ. This CDR3 contains 18 residues. V shed 5 bases, J shed 1 base, and the junction held 14 bases outside the gene matches. The CDR3, as DNA: TGTGCCAGCAGCCCCCTCCCAGGACAGGGGTTCACGAACACTGAAGCTTTCTTT. It specifies CASSPLPGQGFTNTEAFF.

This rearrangement joins TRBV19 to TRBJ1-1, with a possible D match to TRBD1 (5 bases). Between the trimmed V and J ends, which lost 9 bases and 11 bases, there was a span of 22 bases. Germline V gene sequence: CDR1 LNHDA, CDR2 SQIVND (reference sequence). This CDR3 has 13 amino acids. The CDR3 loop is CASSVPGPRMAFF. DNA for the CDR3: TGTGCCAGCAGTGTTCCGGGACCCAGGATGGCTTTCTTT.

V is TRBV7-9 and J is TRBJ1-3, with TRBD1 as a possible D gene (6 bases). V lost 3 bases to trimming and J lost 7 bases, with 10 bases between them. The CDR3 has 13 residues. Germline V gives CDR1 SEHNR, CDR2 FQNEAQ (reference sequence). CDR3 in DNA: TGTGCCAGCAGCTTGGAAGGGGGTAACACCATATATTTT. It codes for CASSLEGGNTIYF.

This sequence joins TRBV7-2 and TRBJ1-5; D unclear. This CDR3 spans 12 amino acids. Germline loops: CDR1 SGHTA, CDR2 FQGNSA. V dropped 5 bases and J dropped 14 bases, with 16 bases sitting between them. The CDR3, as DNA: TGTGCCAGCAGCGTCGAACTCTCGCCAAAGCATTTT. This encodes CASSVELSPKHF.

The chain couples TRBV11-2 to TRBJ2-3, with D unresolved. V was cut by 7 bases and J by 5 bases, with 10 bases left in between. Germline CDR1 SGHAT, CDR2 FQNNGV. This CDR3 is built from 12 residues. CDR3: CASTLRRDTQYF. DNA of the CDR3: TGTGCCAGCACCCTACGCAGAGATACGCAGTATTTT.

In this sample, this clone turned up once. This sequence joins TRBV27 and TRBJ1-3; D possibly corresponds to TRBD1 (5 bases). Trimming shortened V by 5 bases and J by 4 bases, and 18 bases separated the two germline ends. CDR1 is MNHEY, CDR2 SMNVEV, per germline (reference sequence). The CDR3 contains 16 residues. CDR3 DNA: TGTGCCAGCAGTGCAACCGCCAGGGTTTTCGGAAACACCATATATTTT. Translation gives CASSATARVFGNTIYF.

The J gene is TRBJ2-7, the V gene TRBV5-6; 7 nucleotides align to TRBD1. Germline V lookup: CDR1 SGHDT, CDR2 YYEEEE. This CDR3 comprises 15 residues. V shed 2 bases and J 2 bases; nucleotides not matched to a gene: 7. The CDR3 is CASSLTGASTYEQYF. DNA for the CDR3: TGTGCCAGCAGCTTAACAGGGGCTTCAACCTACGAGCAGTACTTC.

CDR3 residues: CASSQGLNTEAFF. For the CDR3, the DNA is TGTGCCAGTTCACAGGGATTAAACACTGAAGCTTTCTTT. J is TRBJ1-1 and V is TRBV13, with D perhaps TRBD1 (6 bases). CDR3 length equals 13 residues. CDR1 and CDR2 from the germline V gene are PRHDT and FYEKMQ (reference sequence). Trimming took off 9 bases at V and 2 bases at J, with 13 bases between the two ends.

V and J are TRBV11-1 and TRBJ2-1; D ambiguous. CDR1 is SGHAT, CDR2 FQDESV, per germline (reference sequence). This CDR3 has 14 residues. Trimming took 2 bases from V and 0 from J, leaving 5 bases between them. The CDR3 loop reads CASSLTDSYNEQFF. The CDR3 region has the DNA TGTGCCAGCAGCTTAACGGACTCCTACAATGAGCAGTTCTTC.

CDR3 loop: CASSYSGQSDSPLHF. In nucleotides, the CDR3 is TGTGCCAGCAGTTACTCGGGACAGTCGGATTCACCCCTCCACTTT. The V and J genes are TRBV6-2 or TRBV6-3 and TRBJ1-6; TRBD1 agrees at 7 bases. The CDR3 consists of 15 residues. Unmatched junction bases numbered 4, after V lost 0 bases and J lost 8 bases. Per the germline V gene, CDR1 is MNHEY and CDR2 is SVGEGT.

The CDR3 protein is CAISGTSGATTYEQYF. The CDR3 DNA reads as TGTGCCATCAGTGGGACTAGCGGGGCGACCACCTACGAGCAGTACTTC. The J gene is TRBJ2-7, the V gene TRBV10-3; 12 positions match TRBD2. In germline, CDR1 is ENHRY, CDR2 SYGVKD. The CDR3 is 16 amino acids. V trimming: 4 bases; J trimming: 2 bases; junction bases outside the gene matches: 6.

V gene TRBV9 combines with J gene TRBJ2-3; D perhaps matches TRBD1 (5 bases). CDR1 and CDR2 (germline): SGDLS, YYNGEE. V lost 2 bases, J lost 4 bases, and 17 bases lay in between. This CDR3 region has 16 residues. The CDR3, as DNA: TGTGCCAGCAGCGTCAAAGACAGATACCTCCCAGATACGCAGTATTTT. This gives the protein CASSVKDRYLPDTQYF.

The V gene is TRBV7-2, the J gene TRBJ2-7; D not certain. CDR3 length: 13 amino acids. Trimming left V 0 bases short and J 0 bases short, with 3 bases between. Germline values: CDR1 SGHTA, CDR2 FQGNSA. The CDR3 DNA follows: TGTGCCAGCAGCTTAGCTGTCTCCTACGAGCAGTACTTC. Translation gives CASSLAVSYEQYF.

The chain has TRBV29-1 and TRBJ2-1; TRBD2 matches 8 bases. CDR1 and CDR2 from the germline V gene are SQVTM and ANQGSEA. J lost 6 bases, V lost 7 bases, and 8 bases had no gene match. This CDR3 comprises 13 residues. CDR3 sequence reads: CSALAVRFNEQFF. DNA of the CDR3: TGCAGCGCACTAGCGGTGAGGTTCAATGAGCAGTTCTTC.

This chain uses TRBV5-1 with TRBJ1-5; no firm D call. Trimming removed 0 bases at V and 0 bases at J, with 10 bases between. CDR3 length equals 16 residues. The germline V gene has CDR1 SGHRS and CDR2 YFSETQ. The chain's CDR3 is CASSLEPAYSNQPQHF. The CDR3 DNA reads TGCGCCAGCAGCTTGGAACCAGCCTATAGCAATCAGCCCCAGCATTTT.

This rearrangement joins TRBV6-5 to TRBJ2-1; D is unresolved. The V and J ends lost 5 bases and 4 bases respectively, with 6 bases between them. The CDR3 covers 12 residues. Germline V gene sequence: CDR1 MNHEY, CDR2 SVGAGI. The CDR3 DNA sequence: TGTGCCAGCAGTCAAAGATACAATGAGCAGTTCTTC. This gives the protein CASSQRYNEQFF.

This clone came up a few times. V is TRBV9 and J is TRBJ2-7, with TRBD1 matching over 10 bases. V shed 1 base, J shed 2 bases, and the junction held 3 bases outside the gene matches. The CDR3 has 15 amino acids. Germline V gives CDR1 SGDLS, CDR2 YYNGEE. The CDR3 DNA is TGTGCCAGCAGCGTATCCGGGACAGGGGCCTACGAGCAGTACTTC. The encoded protein is CASSVSGTGAYEQYF.

This clone was counted between two and nine times. The chain is built from TRBV10-3 and TRBJ1-5; D call uncertain. The germline gives CDR1 ENHRY, CDR2 SYGVKD. This CDR3 region has 15 residues. V lost 0 bases to trimming and J lost 3 bases, with 9 bases between them. The CDR3 is CAISESGGFNQPQHF. CDR3 nucleotide sequence: TGTGCCATCAGTGAGTCTGGAGGGTTCAATCAGCCCCAGCATTTT.

V and J are TRBV3-1 (or the pseudogene TRBV3-2) and TRBJ2-7; TRBD2 matches at 10 bases. CDR1 LGHDT and CDR2 YNNKEL come from the germline V gene (reference sequence). This CDR3 is built from 16 residues. The trim removed 6 bases at V and 0 bases at J, leaving 8 bases unmatched. CDR3 coding DNA: TGTGCCAGCAGGCGGCTACTAGCGGGGCTCTCCTACGAGCAGTACTTC. This translates into CASRRLLAGLSYEQYF.

The chain employs TRBV5-1 and TRBJ2-6; a possible D gene is TRBD1 (6 bases). Trimming removed 5 bases at V and 2 bases at J, with 11 bases between. Germline V gives CDR1 SGHRS, CDR2 YFSETQ. CDR3 size: 15 residues. The CDR3 bases are TGCGCCAGCAGTTATGAGGGGGCTGGGGCCAACGTCCTGACTTTC. Translating it yields CASSYEGAGANVLTF.

The chain couples TRBV7-2 to TRBJ2-1, with D perhaps assigned TRBD1 or TRBD2 (5 bases each). This CDR3 spans 15 amino acids. Per germline, CDR1 SGHTA and CDR2 FQGNSA. Trimming pared 8 bases from V and 0 bases from J, leaving 14 bases between. The CDR3 loop is CASGGPASSYNEQFF. CDR3 in DNA: TGTGCCAGCGGGGGTCCGGCGAGCTCCTACAATGAGCAGTTCTTC.

The chain couples TRBV5-8 to TRBJ1-6; D is ambiguous. There are 19 residues in the CDR3. Per the germline V gene, CDR1 is SGHTS and CDR2 is YDEGEE. V lost 4 bases to trimming and J lost 0 bases, with 20 bases between them. The CDR3 loop is CASSDTPVQDYSYNSPLHF. The CDR3 DNA reads as TGTGCCAGCAGCGACACCCCAGTCCAAGACTACTCCTATAATTCACCCCTCCACTTT.

The chain links TRBV5-1 to TRBJ2-1, with D perhaps TRBD2 (5 bases). This CDR3 region has 14 residues. Germline lookup yields CDR1 SGHRS and CDR2 YFSETQ. V was trimmed by 6 bases and J by 1 base, leaving 11 bases between them. CDR3 DNA: TGCGCCAGCACCCCCCGGGGTTCCTACAATGAGCAGTTCTTC. Amino acids: CASTPRGSYNEQFF.